This TCR beta chain was documented in a study of cytomegalovirus exposure and HLA in healthy donors. Whole-study results and caveats: The classifier reportedly diagnosed cytomegalovirus status with high specificity and sensitivity.

PCR was performed using 60 Vbeta and 13 Jbeta primers. The method was immunoSEQ multiplex PCR; TCRdb's version includes in-frame clones alone and lacks a portion of them. Found here are approximately 140,000 clones, under 70% of them singletons; the top ten hold around 6.3%. As regards this clone: The antigen is undetermined.

The CDR3 covers 18 residues. The V and J ends lost 1 base and 1 base, in that order; junction bases with no gene match: 12. Germline lookup yields CDR1 SGHRS and CDR2 YFSETQ. The chain recombines TRBV5-1 with TRBJ2-7, with 9 positions matching TRBD1. Source material: PBMCs. The receptor's source is a woman in her fifties or sixties in good health and CMV-seronegative. CDR3 DNA sequence: TGCGCCAGCAGCTTGTTCCCCCCCGGGACAGGGATATCCTACGAGCAGTACTTC. It codes for CASSLFPPGTGISYEQYF.